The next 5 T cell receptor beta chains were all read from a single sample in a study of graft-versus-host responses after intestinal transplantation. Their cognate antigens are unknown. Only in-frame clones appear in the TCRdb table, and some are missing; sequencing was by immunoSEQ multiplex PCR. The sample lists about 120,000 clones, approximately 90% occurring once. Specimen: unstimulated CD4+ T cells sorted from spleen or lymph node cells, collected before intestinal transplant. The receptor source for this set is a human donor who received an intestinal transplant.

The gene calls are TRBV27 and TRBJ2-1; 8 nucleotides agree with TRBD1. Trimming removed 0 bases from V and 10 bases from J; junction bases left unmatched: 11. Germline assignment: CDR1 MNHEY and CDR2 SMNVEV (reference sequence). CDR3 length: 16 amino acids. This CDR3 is CASSLSSRGLWIEQFF. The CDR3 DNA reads TGTGCCAGCAGTTTATCGAGCAGGGGGCTGTGGATAGAGCAGTTCTTC.

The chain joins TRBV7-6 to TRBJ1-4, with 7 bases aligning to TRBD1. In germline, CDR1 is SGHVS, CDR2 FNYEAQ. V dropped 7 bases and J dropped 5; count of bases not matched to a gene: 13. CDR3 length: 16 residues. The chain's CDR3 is CASKPSPGQRNEKLFF. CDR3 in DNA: TGTGCCAGCAAACCCAGTCCGGGACAGCGAAATGAAAAACTGTTTTTT. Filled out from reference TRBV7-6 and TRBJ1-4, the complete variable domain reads GAGVSQSPRYKVTKRGQDVALRCDPISGHVSLYWYRQALGQGPEFLTYFNYEAQQDKSGLPNDRFSAERPEGSISTLTIQRTEQRDSAMYRCASKPSPGQRNEKLFFGSGTQLSVL.

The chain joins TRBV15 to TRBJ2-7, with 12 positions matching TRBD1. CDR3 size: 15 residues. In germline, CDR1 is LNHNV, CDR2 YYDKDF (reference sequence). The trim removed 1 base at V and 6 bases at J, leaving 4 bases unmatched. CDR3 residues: CATSRGGTGGSEQYF. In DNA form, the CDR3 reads TGTGCCACCAGCAGAGGCGGGACAGGGGGCTCCGAGCAGTACTTC.

The CDR3 loop is CASRRQDNEKLFF. In nucleotides, the CDR3 is TGTGCCAGCAGACGGCAGGATAATGAAAAACTGTTTTTT. The chain links TRBV6-1 to TRBJ1-4; D gene ambiguous. CDR3 size: 13 residues. V lost 6 bases and J 4 bases, leaving 9 bases between the germline ends. CDR1 and CDR2 from the germline V gene are MNHNS and SASEGT.

As DNA, the CDR3 is TGTGCCAGCAGCGTACAGGGTAGGGTCGGGGAGCTGTTTTTT. Protein product: CASSVQGRVGELFF. The chain links TRBV9 to TRBJ2-2, with D perhaps matching TRBD1 (5 bases). CDR1 is SGDLS, CDR2 YYNGEE, per germline. V was cut by 1 base and J by 7 bases, with 11 bases left in between. The CDR3 runs 14 residues.